This is a list of T cell receptor beta chains from one sample in a study of blood T cells in healthy people across ages. TCRdb reprocessed the 5' RACE reads with MiXCR, giving one entry per CDR3 protein. The sample has about 720,000 distinct CDR3 sequences, roughly 25% seen once; the top ten hold under 4%. The sample also formed part of further work on T cells of mothers and their children.

The sample was blood. Receptor source: a boy between 10 and 17 years old in good health. Both conserved end residues are trimmed from each CDR3. Each record gives: V gene, J gene, CDR3 protein.

V gene: TRBV7-9
J gene: NA
CDR3 protein: ASSGLISYEQY

V gene: TRBV6-2/TRBV6-3
J gene: TRBJ2-1
CDR3 protein: ASRVSYNEQF

V gene: TRBV13
J gene: TRBJ2-3
CDR3 protein: ASRHRAARGDTQY

V gene: TRBV20-1
J gene: TRBJ1-4
CDR3 protein: SARGGTSATNEKLF

V gene: TRBV20-1
J gene: TRBJ1-4
CDR3 protein: SARWTGVEKLF

V gene: TRBV20-1
J gene: NA
CDR3 protein: SARVPSGGSYEQY

V gene: TRBV15
J gene: TRBJ2-5
CDR3 protein: ATSRDRTVGGETQY

V gene: TRBV9
J gene: TRBJ2-2
CDR3 protein: ASSVAWITGELF

V gene: TRBV4-1
J gene: TRBJ2-5
CDR3 protein: ASSQDRALVETQY

V gene: TRBV28
J gene: TRBJ2-5
CDR3 protein: ASTRGDRETQY

V gene: TRBV4-3
J gene: NA
CDR3 protein: ASSQDGGSGAQY

V gene: TRBV29-1
J gene: TRBJ2-3
CDR3 protein: SGDWGDEPGTDTQY

V gene: TRBV4-3
J gene: TRBJ1-4
CDR3 protein: ASSQVRGNDNEKLF

V gene: TRBV7-2
J gene: TRBJ1-5
CDR3 protein: ASSTESYQPQH

V gene: TRBV7-2
J gene: TRBJ2-5
CDR3 protein: ASSFRTSGSRETQY

V gene: TRBV28
J gene: TRBJ2-7
CDR3 protein: AIKRTSGSYEQY

V gene: TRBV12-3/TRBV12-4
J gene: NA
CDR3 protein: ASSGQEGINEQF

V gene: TRBV12-3/TRBV12-4
J gene: TRBJ2-5
CDR3 protein: ASSCQWTRRETQY

V gene: TRBV20-1
J gene: TRBJ2-3
CDR3 protein: SARIPLAVDTQY

V gene: TRBV11-2
J gene: TRBJ2-7
CDR3 protein: ASSLIQTGHYEQY

V gene: TRBV29-1
J gene: TRBJ1-1
CDR3 protein: SVGVQMNTEAF

V gene: TRBV2
J gene: TRBJ2-2
CDR3 protein: ASGGTSGNTGELF

V gene: TRBV12-3/TRBV12-4
J gene: TRBJ1-3
CDR3 protein: ASSFPGSGNTIY

V gene: TRBV20-1
J gene: TRBJ2-3
CDR3 protein: SATTSGSTNTQY

V gene: TRBV20-1
J gene: TRBJ2-7
CDR3 protein: SASTGGSYEQY

V gene: TRBV6-5
J gene: TRBJ2-5
CDR3 protein: ASSYSEGSGETQY

V gene: TRBV28
J gene: TRBJ1-1
CDR3 protein: ASSLLRGGGTEAF